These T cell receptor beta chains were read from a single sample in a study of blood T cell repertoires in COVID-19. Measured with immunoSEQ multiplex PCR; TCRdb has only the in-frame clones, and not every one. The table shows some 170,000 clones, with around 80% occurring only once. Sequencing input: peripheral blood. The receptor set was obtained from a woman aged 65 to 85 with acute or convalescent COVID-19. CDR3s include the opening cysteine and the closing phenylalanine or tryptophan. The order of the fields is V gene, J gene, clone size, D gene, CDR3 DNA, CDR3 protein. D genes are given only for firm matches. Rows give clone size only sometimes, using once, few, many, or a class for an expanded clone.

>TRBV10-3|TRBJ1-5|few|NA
TGTGCCATCAGTGAGGGGGGACATAGCAATCAGCCCCAGCATTTT
CAISEGGHSNQPQHF
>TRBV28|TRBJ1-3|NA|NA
TGTGCCAGCAGTTTTCCCGGGATCTCACTCGGAAACACCATATATTTT
CASSFPGISLGNTIYF
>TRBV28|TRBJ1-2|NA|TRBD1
TGTGCCAGCGGGACAGTCCGTGGCTACACCTTC
CASGTVRGYTF
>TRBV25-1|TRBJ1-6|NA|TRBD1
TGTGCCAGCAGACAGGGGTTAGCTTCACCCCTCCACTTT
CASRQGLASPLHF
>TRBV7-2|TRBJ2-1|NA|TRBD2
TGTGCCAGCAGCTTAGTTGGGACTAGCGGGAGGGGAGAGCAGTTCTTC
CASSLVGTSGRGEQFF
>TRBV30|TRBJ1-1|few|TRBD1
TGTGCCTGGAGTGTACTGGGACAGTCGCCTATGAACACTGAAGCTTTCTTT
CAWSVLGQSPMNTEAFF
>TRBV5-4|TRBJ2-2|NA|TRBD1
TGTGCCAGCAGCTTTGTAACGACAGGGGGCCCCGGGGAGCTGTTTTTT
CASSFVTTGGPGELFF
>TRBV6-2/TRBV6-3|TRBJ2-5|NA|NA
TGTGCCAGCAGTGCAGTCCAGACCCAGTACTTC
CASSAVQTQYF
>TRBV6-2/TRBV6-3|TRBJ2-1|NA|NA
TGTGCCAGCAGCACGACTAGTATCCATGAGCAGTTCTTC
CASSTTSIHEQFF
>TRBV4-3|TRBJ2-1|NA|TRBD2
TGCGCCAGCAGCCAAGATTTGCCTAGCGGGAGCGAAGAGCAGTTCTTC
CASSQDLPSGSEEQFF
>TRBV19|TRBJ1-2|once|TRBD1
TGTGCCAGTAGTATGGACAGGGAGGTCCTGTATGGCTACACCTTC
CASSMDREVLYGYTF
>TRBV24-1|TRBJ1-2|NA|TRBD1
TGTGCCACCAGTGATTTCCGTTGGACAGGGAGTCGGAGGATTAACTATGGCTACACCTTC
CATSDFRWTGSRRINYGYTF
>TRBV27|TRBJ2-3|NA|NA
TGTGCCAGCAGTTCCGCGGGGGCCGGGACAGATACGCAGTATTTT
CASSSAGAGTDTQYF
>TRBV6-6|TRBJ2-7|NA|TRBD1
TGTGCCAGCAGCCTCGTAGGGGGCACGGTCGAGCAGTACTTC
CASSLVGGTVEQYF
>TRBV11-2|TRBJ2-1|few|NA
TGTGCCAGCAGGGAGCTAGGGAGGAGAGACAATGAGCAGTTCTTC
CASRELGRRDNEQFF
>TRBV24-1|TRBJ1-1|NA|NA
TGTGCCACCAGTGATGGACAGAGGAACACTGAAGCTTTCTTT
CATSDGQRNTEAFF
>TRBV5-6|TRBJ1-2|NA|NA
TGTGCCAGCAGCCGAGCCGGCAGGGGTGACTATGGCTACACCTTC
CASSRAGRGDYGYTF
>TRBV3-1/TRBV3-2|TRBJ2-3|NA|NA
TGTGCCAGCAGCCAAGATATCCCCGATCCGGACTGGCAAAACACAGATACGCAGTATTTT
CASSQDIPDPDWQNTDTQYF
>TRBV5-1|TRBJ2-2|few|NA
TGCGCCAGCAGCTTGGCCGCGGGGGCTGAGGCCGGGGAGCTGTTTTTT
CASSLAAGAEAGELFF
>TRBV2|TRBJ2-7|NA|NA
TGTGCCAGCACCGCGTCTTTCTACGAGCAGTACTTC
CASTASFYEQYF
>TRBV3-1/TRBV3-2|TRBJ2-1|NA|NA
TGTGCCAGCAGCCAACTAGGTCCCAATGAGCAGTTCTTC
CASSQLGPNEQFF
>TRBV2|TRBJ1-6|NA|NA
TGTGCCAGCAGTGACCGATTACAGTCACCCCTCCACTTT
CASSDRLQSPLHF
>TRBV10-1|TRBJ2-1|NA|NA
TGCGCCAGCAGTTCAAGAGGGGGTGACAATGAGCAGTTCTTC
CASSSRGGDNEQFF
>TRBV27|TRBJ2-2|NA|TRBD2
TGTGCCAGCAGTTCCGGGAGGGCCCCCGGGGAGCTGTTTTTT
CASSSGRAPGELFF
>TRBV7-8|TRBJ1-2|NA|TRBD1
TGTGCCAGCAGCCGAACAGGGGGCGAAGGCTACACCTTC
CASSRTGGEGYTF
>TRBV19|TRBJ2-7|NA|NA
TGTGCCAGACCCTCGGGGGACTCGAGCGAGCAGTACTTC
CARPSGDSSEQYF